The present TCR beta chain was sequenced within a study of response to subunit inactivated influenza vaccine. V lost 5 bases, J lost 0 bases, and 20 bases lay in between. CDR1 and CDR2 (germline): MGHDK, SYGVNS. The CDR3 runs to 18 residues. TCRdb fed the RT-PCR reads into MiXCR, producing one record per CDR3 protein. The table has 530,000 or so distinct CDR3 sequences, about 15% seen once. This clonotype was counted only a few times. This rearrangement joins TRBV25-1 to TRBJ2-1; D could derive from TRBD1 or TRBD2 (5 bases each). The sequenced sample was PBMCs from blood, obtained about 11 days after vaccination. The sequence was collected from a man aged 50 to 60 who received an inactivated influenza vaccine. The CDR3 DNA is TGTGCCAGCAGTCCCCTGGGGGTTCGGGGCAGCTCCTACAATGAGCAGTTCTTC. It specifies CASSPLGVRGSSYNEQFF.